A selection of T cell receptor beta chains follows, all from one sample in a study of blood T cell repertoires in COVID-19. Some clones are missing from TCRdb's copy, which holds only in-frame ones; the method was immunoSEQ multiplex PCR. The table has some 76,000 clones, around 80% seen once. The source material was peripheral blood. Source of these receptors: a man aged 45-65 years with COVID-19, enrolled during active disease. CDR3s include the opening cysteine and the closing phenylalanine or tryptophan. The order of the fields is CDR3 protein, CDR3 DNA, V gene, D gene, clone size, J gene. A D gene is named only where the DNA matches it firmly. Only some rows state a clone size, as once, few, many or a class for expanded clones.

CDR3 protein: CAWSVLARYNEQFF
CDR3 DNA: TGTGCCTGGAGTGTACTGGCTAGATACAATGAGCAGTTCTTC
V gene: TRBV30
D gene: .
clone size: once
J gene: TRBJ2-1

CDR3 protein: CASSIGGYEQYF
CDR3 DNA: TGTGCCAGCAGTATAGGGGGCTACGAGCAGTACTTC
V gene: TRBV5-4
D gene: .
clone size: .
J gene: TRBJ2-7

CDR3 protein: CASSQLGQNTEAFF
CDR3 DNA: TGTGCCAGCTCACAACTGGGACAAAACACTGAAGCTTTCTTT
V gene: TRBV19
D gene: .
clone size: .
J gene: TRBJ1-1

CDR3 protein: CSVDGQDEGNEKLFF
CDR3 DNA: TGCAGCGTTGATGGACAGGACGAGGGGAATGAAAAACTGTTTTTT
V gene: TRBV29-1
D gene: TRBD1
clone size: once
J gene: TRBJ1-4

CDR3 protein: CASSHQQNTGELFF
CDR3 DNA: TGTGCCAGCAGCCACCAACAGAACACCGGGGAGCTGTTTTTT
V gene: TRBV4-2
D gene: .
clone size: .
J gene: TRBJ2-2

CDR3 protein: CASSLSAGEDTQYF
CDR3 DNA: TGTGCCAGCAGTTTATCCGCGGGAGAAGATACGCAGTATTTT
V gene: TRBV28
D gene: TRBD2
clone size: few
J gene: TRBJ2-3

CDR3 protein: CASSPSPRQRDRGYEQYF
CDR3 DNA: TGTGCCAGCAGCCCCTCTCCTCGGCAACGGGACAGGGGCTACGAGCAGTACTTC
V gene: TRBV6-2/TRBV6-3
D gene: TRBD1
clone size: .
J gene: TRBJ2-7

CDR3 protein: CASGAREGEYGYTF
CDR3 DNA: TGCGCCAGCGGGGCTCGCGAGGGGGAATATGGCTACACCTTC
V gene: TRBV5-1
D gene: .
clone size: .
J gene: TRBJ1-2

CDR3 protein: CASSLGQVYEQYF
CDR3 DNA: TGTGCCAGCAGTTTGGGCCAGGTGTACGAGCAGTACTTC
V gene: TRBV12-3/TRBV12-4
D gene: .
clone size: .
J gene: TRBJ2-7

CDR3 protein: CASSSGTGLYEQYF
CDR3 DNA: TGTGCCAGCAGCTCCGGGACAGGGTTATACGAGCAGTACTTC
V gene: TRBV5-6
D gene: TRBD1
clone size: .
J gene: TRBJ2-7

CDR3 protein: CASSLDVTGANQETQYF
CDR3 DNA: TGTGCCAGCAGCTTAGATGTTACAGGGGCCAATCAAGAGACCCAGTACTTC
V gene: TRBV11-3
D gene: TRBD1
clone size: few
J gene: TRBJ2-5

CDR3 protein: CASSLTGNLNTEAFF
CDR3 DNA: TGCGCCAGCAGCTTGACAGGAAATTTGAACACTGAAGCTTTCTTT
V gene: TRBV5-1
D gene: .
clone size: .
J gene: TRBJ1-1

CDR3 protein: CASSLAGTQNTEAFF
CDR3 DNA: TGCGCCAGCAGCTTGGCCGGGACACAGAACACTGAAGCTTTCTTT
V gene: TRBV5-1
D gene: .
clone size: .
J gene: TRBJ1-1

CDR3 protein: CASRVAATDTQYF
CDR3 DNA: TGTGCCAGTAGGGTAGCGGCCACAGATACGCAGTATTTT
V gene: TRBV19
D gene: .
clone size: once
J gene: TRBJ2-3

CDR3 protein: CASQTLGQKETQYF
CDR3 DNA: TGTGCCAGTCAAACTCTGGGACAGAAAGAGACCCAGTACTTC
V gene: TRBV28
D gene: TRBD1
clone size: once
J gene: TRBJ2-5

CDR3 protein: CASSEDRVYGYTF
CDR3 DNA: TGTGCCAGCAGCGAAGACAGGGTATATGGCTACACCTTC
V gene: TRBV2
D gene: TRBD1
clone size: .
J gene: TRBJ1-2

CDR3 protein: CASSLRQEPYF
CDR3 DNA: TGTGCCAGCAGTTTACGGCAGGAACCGTACTTC
V gene: TRBV28
D gene: .
clone size: .
J gene: TRBJ2-7

CDR3 protein: CASSLMGLNTEAFF
CDR3 DNA: TGTGCCAGCAGCTTGATGGGCCTGAACACTGAAGCTTTCTTT
V gene: TRBV5-5
D gene: .
clone size: few
J gene: TRBJ1-1

CDR3 protein: CASSALYEQYF
CDR3 DNA: TGTGCCAGCAGTGCCCTCTACGAGCAGTACTTC
V gene: TRBV2
D gene: .
clone size: .
J gene: TRBJ2-7

CDR3 protein: CASSVHGQGRGEQYF
CDR3 DNA: TGTGCCAGCAGCGTACACGGACAGGGAAGAGGCGAGCAGTACTTC
V gene: TRBV6-5
D gene: TRBD1
clone size: .
J gene: TRBJ2-7

CDR3 protein: CASSLSSYAPYEQYF
CDR3 DNA: TGTGCCAGCAGTTTAAGTAGTTATGCACCCTACGAGCAGTACTTC
V gene: TRBV27
D gene: .
clone size: .
J gene: TRBJ2-7

CDR3 protein: CASSRQPDTQYF
CDR3 DNA: TGCGCCAGCAGCCGACAGCCAGATACGCAGTATTTT
V gene: TRBV5-1
D gene: .
clone size: .
J gene: TRBJ2-3

CDR3 protein: CASLPWGEAHNYGYTF
CDR3 DNA: TGTGCCAGCCTTCCCTGGGGAGAAGCCCATAACTATGGCTACACCTTC
V gene: TRBV19
D gene: .
clone size: .
J gene: TRBJ1-2

CDR3 protein: CASSQDRAGGYNEQFF
CDR3 DNA: TGCGCCAGCAGCCAAGATCGGGCGGGAGGCTACAATGAGCAGTTCTTC
V gene: TRBV4-3
D gene: TRBD2
clone size: .
J gene: TRBJ2-1

CDR3 protein: CSVRSTGLGYTF
CDR3 DNA: TGCAGCGTTCGAAGTACAGGGCTTGGCTACACCTTC
V gene: TRBV29-1
D gene: .
clone size: .
J gene: TRBJ1-2

CDR3 protein: CASSTEGAWGYTF
CDR3 DNA: TGCGCCAGCAGCACCGAGGGGGCGTGGGGCTACACCTTC
V gene: TRBV5-1
D gene: TRBD1
clone size: .
J gene: TRBJ1-2

CDR3 protein: CASSLAYGVTGELFF
CDR3 DNA: TGTGCCAGCAGCTTAGCGTACGGAGTCACCGGGGAGCTGTTTTTT
V gene: TRBV7-2
D gene: .
clone size: .
J gene: TRBJ2-2

CDR3 protein: CASSLSRLAGVAGELFF
CDR3 DNA: TGTGCCAGCAGCTTGTCTCGACTAGCGGGAGTGGCCGGGGAGCTGTTTTTT
V gene: TRBV5-8
D gene: TRBD2
clone size: .
J gene: TRBJ2-2

CDR3 protein: CASSPSLPTGGGYGYTF
CDR3 DNA: TGTGCCAGCAGCCCCTCACTCCCGACAGGGGGCGGCTATGGCTACACCTTC
V gene: TRBV7-9
D gene: TRBD1
clone size: once
J gene: TRBJ1-2

CDR3 protein: CASSPTTGDYGYTF
CDR3 DNA: TGTGCCAGCAGCCCTACTACAGGGGACTATGGCTACACCTTC
V gene: TRBV9
D gene: TRBD1
clone size: .
J gene: TRBJ1-2

CDR3 protein: CASSGRARSETQYF
CDR3 DNA: TGTGCCAGCAGCGGGCGGGCGAGGAGTGAGACCCAGTACTTC
V gene: TRBV5-4
D gene: .
clone size: few
J gene: TRBJ2-5

CDR3 protein: CASSLARVANYGYTF
CDR3 DNA: TGTGCCAGCAGCTTGGCTCGGGTCGCTAACTATGGCTACACCTTC
V gene: TRBV5-5
D gene: .
clone size: .
J gene: TRBJ1-2

CDR3 protein: CASSLSGTANTGELFF
CDR3 DNA: TGCGCCAGCAGCCTATCCGGGACAGCGAACACCGGGGAGCTGTTTTTT
V gene: TRBV4-1
D gene: TRBD1
clone size: .
J gene: TRBJ2-2

CDR3 protein: CASSKDRGKANEKLFF
CDR3 DNA: TGTGCCAGCAGCAAAGACAGGGGCAAGGCTAATGAAAAACTGTTTTTT
V gene: TRBV21-1
D gene: .
clone size: .
J gene: TRBJ1-4

CDR3 protein: CASRNPHPHQPQHF
CDR3 DNA: TGTGCCAGCAGGAACCCACACCCCCATCAGCCCCAGCATTTT
V gene: TRBV6-5
D gene: .
clone size: .
J gene: TRBJ1-5

CDR3 protein: CASRDRSSYEQYF
CDR3 DNA: TGTGCCAGTCGCGACAGGTCAAGCTACGAGCAGTACTTC
V gene: TRBV28
D gene: .
clone size: .
J gene: TRBJ2-7

CDR3 protein: CASSLRGPTEAFF
CDR3 DNA: TGTGCCAGCAGTCTCAGGGGGCCCACTGAAGCTTTCTTT
V gene: TRBV12-3/TRBV12-4
D gene: TRBD1
clone size: .
J gene: TRBJ1-1

CDR3 protein: CAWSAIYSSYNEQFF
CDR3 DNA: TGTGCCTGGAGTGCCATTTATAGCTCCTACAATGAGCAGTTCTTC
V gene: TRBV30
D gene: .
clone size: .
J gene: TRBJ2-1